The 27 T cell receptor beta chains in this list originate from one sample, sequenced in a study of spatial heterogeneity in lung cancer. TCRdb processed the 5' RACE reads anew with MiXCR; each CDR3 protein has one entry. The table records over 50,000 distinct CDR3 sequences, around 8.4% of them present only once. Time point here: sample taken at primary tumor resection. The sequenced material consisted of unsorted whole RNA from tumor, nontumor lung or frozen PBMC. The sequences come from PBMCs, collected at surgery. The receptors shown here come from a female donor with early-stage non-small cell lung cancer.

The chain recombines TRBV12-3 or TRBV12-4 with TRBJ2-7; D is possibly TRBD1 (7 bases). Trimming shortened V by 6 bases and J by 6 bases, and 9 bases separated the two germline ends. This CDR3 is built from 11 residues. The DNA of the CDR3 is TGTGCCAGCAGGCAGGGGGGCGAGCAGTACTTC. It encodes CASRQGGEQYF.

This clonotype was seen a handful of times. The chain couples TRBV18 to TRBJ1-1; 7 bases line up with TRBD1. The CDR3 runs to 12 residues. Trimming at V came to 8 bases and at J to 6 bases, leaving 6 bases not matched to a gene. Germline assignment: CDR1 KGHSH and CDR2 LQKENI. The CDR3 nucleotides are TGTGCCAGCATTTCAGGGGGTCCTGAAGCTTTCTTT. Translated, it gives CASISGGPEAFF.

This clonotype was seen a handful of times. The CDR3: CASRTGDEQFF. The CDR3, as DNA: TGTGCCAGTAGGACTGGCGATGAGCAGTTCTTC. The chain recombines TRBV12-3 or TRBV12-4 with TRBJ2-1, with D maybe TRBD2 (5 bases). CDR3 length: 11 amino acids. Trimming shortened V by 9 bases and J by 8 bases, and 11 bases separated the two germline ends.

The chain couples TRBV6-6 to TRBJ2-7; the match to TRBD1 covers 7 bases. This CDR3 spans 15 amino acids. V was pared by 6 bases and J by 0 bases, with 8 bases of the junction left unmatched. Germline CDR1 reads MNHNY; CDR2 reads SVGAGI (reference sequence). CDR3 sequence: CASRGTGESSYEQYV. CDR3 in DNA: TGTGCCAGCAGGGGTACAGGGGAAAGCTCCTACGAGCAGTACGTC.

This clonotype came up many times. J is TRBJ1-4 and V is TRBV19, with D uncertain. This CDR3 is 15 amino acids long. CDR1 LNHDA and CDR2 SQIVND come from the germline V gene (reference sequence). Trimming shortened V by 6 bases and J by 6 bases, and 17 bases separated the two germline ends. CDR3 DNA: TGTGCCAGTAGCAATCCCATCAACTATGATGAAAAACTGTTTTTT. This codes for CASSNPINYDEKLFF.

This chain joins TRBV12-3 or TRBV12-4 and TRBJ2-1, with 9 positions matching TRBD1. The CDR3 sequence is 16 residues long. Trimming at V came to 6 bases and at J to 1 base, leaving 7 bases not matched to a gene. CDR3 sequence (DNA): TGTGCCAGCAGCTCCGGGACAGGGTTTTCCTACAATGAGCAGTTCTTC. As protein: CASSSGTGFSYNEQFF.

This clonotype was found once. The gene calls are TRBV27 and TRBJ2-5; TRBD1 matches 9 bases. J was trimmed by 3 bases and V by 6 bases; bases with no gene match: 14. CDR3 size: 17 residues. Germline V CDR1 and CDR2: MNHEY, SMNVEV (reference sequence). CDR3 sequence (DNA): TGTGCCAGCAGCCTGTCCCCAACAGGGGGCGCGGAAGAGACCCAGTACTTC. It codes for CASSLSPTGGAEETQYF.

At least ten counts were recorded for this clonotype. The CDR3 DNA reads TGCAGCGTTGAGCGGGAGACTAGCGGAAGGGAGCAGTTCTTC. This translates into CSVERETSGREQFF. The rearrangement joins TRBV29-1 to TRBJ2-1; 9 bases are shared with TRBD2. The J segment lost 10 bases and the V segment lost 3 bases, leaving 10 bases of the junction unmatched. The length of the CDR3 is 14 residues. Germline V gene lookup returns CDR1 SQVTM and CDR2 ANQGSEA.

The chain links TRBV15 to TRBJ1-2, with D possibly TRBD1 on 5 matching bases. CDR3 length: 16 residues. The germline V gene encodes CDR1 LNHNV and CDR2 YYDKDF (reference sequence). The V end was cut by 1 base, the J end by 0 bases, with 12 bases between. CDR3 nucleotide sequence: TGTGCCACCAGCAGAGCCGGGACGCAAGCTAACTATGGCTACACCTTC. Its translation is CATSRAGTQANYGYTF.

This clonotype was detected only a few times. The genes are TRBV10-3 and TRBJ2-7; D remains unclear. This CDR3 has 13 amino acids. V lost 0 bases and J lost 2, with 5 bases in between. The germline V gene has CDR1 ENHRY and CDR2 SYGVKD. CDR3 loop: CAISESDAYEQYF. The CDR3 DNA sequence: TGTGCCATCAGTGAGTCGGACGCCTACGAGCAGTACTTC.

This clonotype was seen only a few times. V usage is TRBV3-1 and J usage is TRBJ2-7; no clear D gene. CDR3 length: 13 residues. With 0 bases removed from V and 4 bases from J, the gap between germline ends came to 7 bases. Germline V gene sequence: CDR1 LGHDT, CDR2 YNNKEL (reference sequence). DNA of the CDR3: TGTGCCAGCAGCCAAGATTGGCGATACGAGCAGTACTTC. Residues: CASSQDWRYEQYF.

This clonotype was seen repeatedly, ten times or more. This sequence joins TRBV7-9 and TRBJ1-4; 8 bases agree with TRBD1. J was trimmed by 8 bases and V by 6 bases; bases with no gene match: 5. The CDR3 is made up of 13 amino acids. CDR1 and CDR2 from the germline V gene are SEHNR and FQNEAQ (reference sequence). CDR3: CASRGQGDEKLFF. DNA of the CDR3: TGTGCCAGCAGAGGACAGGGTGACGAAAAACTGTTTTTT.

This clonotype was recorded a few times. The gene calls are TRBV12-3 or TRBV12-4 and TRBJ2-1; D possibly uses TRBD1 or TRBD2 (6 bases each). The CDR3 is made up of 15 amino acids. Trimming stripped 3 bases from V and 2 bases from J, with 11 bases between. The CDR3 bases are TGTGCCAGCAGTTTCGACAGGAGGGCCTACAATGAGCAGTTCTTC. Its translation is CASSFDRRAYNEQFF.

At least ten counts were recorded for this clonotype. The rearrangement links TRBV12-3 or TRBV12-4 to TRBJ2-3, with D tentatively TRBD2 (7 bases). The V and J ends lost 5 bases and 4 bases respectively, with 19 bases between them. The CDR3 extends over 16 amino acids. The CDR3 spells CASSTREGGVADTQYF. Here the CDR3 DNA reads TGTGCCAGCAGTACAAGGGAGGGGGGAGTAGCAGATACGCAGTATTTT.

To note about this clonotype: This may arise from a read error, as a much more abundant clone is one base away. The rearrangement uses TRBV6-1 and TRBJ1-1; D gene uncertain. The CDR3 has 14 residues. With 6 bases removed from V and 5 bases from J, the gap between germline ends came to 16 bases. Germline CDR1 is MNHNS and CDR2 is SASEGT. CDR3 protein: CASRREDIRTEAFF. In DNA, the CDR3 is TGTGCCAGCAGGCGGGAAGACATAAGGACTGAAGCTTTCTTT.

This clonotype was seen more than once but under ten times. This chain connects TRBV5-6 to TRBJ1-5; the D is unclear. Germline V gene data show CDR1 as SGHDT and CDR2 as YYEEEE. V was pared by 0 bases and J by 7 bases, with 5 bases between. CDR3 length equals 12 residues. CDR3 DNA: TGTGCCAGCAGCTTGGGGGCCCAGCCCCAGCATTTT. It is translated as CASSLGAQPQHF.

This clonotype was counted a few times. This chain links TRBV5-6 with TRBJ2-1; D is unresolved. CDR1 and CDR2 (germline): SGHDT, YYEEEE. This CDR3 has 13 amino acids. Trimming stripped 0 bases from V and 8 bases from J, with 9 bases between. CDR3 sequence reads: CASSLDRSDEQFF. CDR3 DNA sequence: TGTGCCAGCAGCTTGGACAGAAGCGATGAGCAGTTCTTC.

This clonotype has at least ten counts. V is TRBV3-1 and J is TRBJ2-7; maybe TRBD2 (6 bases). Germline-derived CDR1 and CDR2 are LGHDT and YNNKEL (reference sequence). This CDR3 spans 15 amino acids. V dropped 0 bases and J dropped 3 bases, with 12 bases sitting between them. The CDR3 is CASSQDPLAFYEQYF. In nucleotides, the CDR3 is TGTGCCAGCAGCCAAGATCCACTAGCTTTCTACGAGCAGTACTTC.

This chain links TRBV3-1 with TRBJ2-3, with 14 positions matching TRBD2. CDR3 length equals 17 residues. CDR1 and CDR2 (germline): LGHDT, YNNKEL (reference sequence). Trimming cost V 4 bases and J 5 bases; bases outside gene matches: 8. The CDR3 sequence is CASSPPTSGGAGDTQYF. Written as DNA, the CDR3 is TGTGCCAGCAGCCCACCGACTAGCGGGGGGGCCGGAGATACGCAGTATTTT.

This clonotype occurred a few times. V gene TRBV6-1 combines with J gene TRBJ2-6, with 8 bases fitting TRBD1. With V trimmed by 10 bases and J by 4 bases, 18 bases remained unmatched. The V gene's germline CDR1 is MNHNS and CDR2 SASEGT. The CDR3 sequence is 18 residues long. The CDR3 DNA is TGTGCCACCCAGGACAGGGAATCTCTTCGGTTGGGGGCCAACGTCCTGACTTTC. Protein: CATQDRESLRLGANVLTF.

This clonotype was counted ten times or more. J is TRBJ1-1 and V is TRBV30, with D perhaps TRBD1 (6 bases). In germline, CDR1 is GTSNPN, CDR2 SVGIG (reference sequence). Trimming took off 3 bases at V and 4 bases at J, with 15 bases between the two ends. CDR3 length equals 14 residues. Here the CDR3 DNA reads TGTGCCTGGAGGACCCGACAGGTCTCCACTGAAGCTTTCTTT. Residues: CAWRTRQVSTEAFF.

This chain uses TRBV6-1 with TRBJ2-2; 8 bases fit TRBD1. Unmatched junction bases numbered 3, after V lost 5 bases and J lost 4 bases. Germline V gene data show CDR1 as MNHNS and CDR2 as SASEGT. The CDR3 extends over 14 amino acids. For the CDR3, the DNA is TGTGCCAGCAGTACAGGGGGTTTCACCGGGGAGCTGTTTTTT. As protein: CASSTGGFTGELFF.

This clonotype has more than one count but fewer than ten. This sequence joins TRBV7-3 and TRBJ2-5; 14 bases align to TRBD2. The CDR3 contains 16 residues. CDR1 SGHTA and CDR2 FQGTGA come from the germline V gene. V trimming: 5 bases; J trimming: 5 bases; junction bases outside the gene matches: 7. The CDR3 coding sequence is TGTGCCAGCAGCAACGACGGGACTAGCGGGAGTGAGACCCAGTACTTC. Encoded protein: CASSNDGTSGSETQYF.

This clonotype has ten or more counts. The chain carries TRBV10-3 and TRBJ2-3, with TRBD2 matching over 8 bases. V dropped 8 bases and J dropped 3; count of bases not matched to a gene: 7. CDR3 length: 14 amino acids. Germline CDR1 and CDR2: ENHRY and SYGVKD. The CDR3, as DNA: TGTGCCATCCGAAGCGGGAGCATTACAGATACGCAGTATTTT. This gives the protein CAIRSGSITDTQYF.

CDR3 nucleotides: TGTGCCAGCAGTTACGGGGGACAGGGGAGGACTGAAGCTTTCTTT. Encoded protein: CASSYGGQGRTEAFF. The chain has TRBV6-5 and TRBJ1-1; 10 bases fit TRBD1. The CDR3 totals 15 residues. Germline lookup yields CDR1 MNHEY and CDR2 SVGAGI. V was clipped by 2 bases and J by 5 bases; unmatched bases: 5.

This clonotype was found many times. This sequence joins TRBV28 and TRBJ1-1; TRBD1 matches 11 bases. There are 15 residues in the CDR3. J was trimmed by 4 bases and V by 8 bases; bases with no gene match: 9. Germline CDR1 is MDHEN and CDR2 is SYDVKM. In DNA form, the CDR3 reads TGTGCCAGCCTCCTACCGGGACAGGGGGGCACTGAAGCTTTCTTT. It codes for CASLLPGQGGTEAFF. Full variable domain (remainder filled in from reference TRBV28 and TRBJ1-1): DVKVTQSSRYLVKRTGEKVFLECVQDMDHENMFWYRQDPGLGLRLIYFSYDVKMKEKGDIPEGYSVSREKKERFSLILESASTNQTSMYLCASLLPGQGGTEAFFGQGTRLTVV.

This clonotype has at least ten counts. The chain is built from TRBV18 and TRBJ1-3; tentative D call: TRBD1 (6 bases). Trimming left V 2 bases short and J 2 bases short, with 10 bases between. Per germline, CDR1 KGHSH and CDR2 LQKENI. CDR3 length: 15 amino acids. CDR3 DNA sequence: TGTGCCAGCTCACCAATACAGGGAACTGGAAACACCATATATTTT. As protein: CASSPIQGTGNTIYF.